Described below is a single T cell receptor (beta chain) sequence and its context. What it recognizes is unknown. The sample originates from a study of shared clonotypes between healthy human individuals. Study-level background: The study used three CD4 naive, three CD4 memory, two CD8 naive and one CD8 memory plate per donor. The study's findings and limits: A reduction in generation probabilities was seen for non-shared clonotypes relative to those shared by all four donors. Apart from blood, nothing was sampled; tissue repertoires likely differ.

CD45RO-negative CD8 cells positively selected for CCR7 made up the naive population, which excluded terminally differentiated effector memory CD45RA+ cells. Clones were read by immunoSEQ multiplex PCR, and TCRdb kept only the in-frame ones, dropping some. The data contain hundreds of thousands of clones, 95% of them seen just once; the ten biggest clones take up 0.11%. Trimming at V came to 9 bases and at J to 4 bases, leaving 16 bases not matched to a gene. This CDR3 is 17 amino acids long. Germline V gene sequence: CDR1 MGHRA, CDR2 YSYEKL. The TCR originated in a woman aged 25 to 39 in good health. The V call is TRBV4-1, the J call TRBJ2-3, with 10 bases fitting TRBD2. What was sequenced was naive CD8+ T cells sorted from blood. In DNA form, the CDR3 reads TGCGCCAGTAAGAAGGCCGTGGCTAGCGGGAGCGCAGATACGCAGTATTTT. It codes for CASKKAVASGSADTQYF.